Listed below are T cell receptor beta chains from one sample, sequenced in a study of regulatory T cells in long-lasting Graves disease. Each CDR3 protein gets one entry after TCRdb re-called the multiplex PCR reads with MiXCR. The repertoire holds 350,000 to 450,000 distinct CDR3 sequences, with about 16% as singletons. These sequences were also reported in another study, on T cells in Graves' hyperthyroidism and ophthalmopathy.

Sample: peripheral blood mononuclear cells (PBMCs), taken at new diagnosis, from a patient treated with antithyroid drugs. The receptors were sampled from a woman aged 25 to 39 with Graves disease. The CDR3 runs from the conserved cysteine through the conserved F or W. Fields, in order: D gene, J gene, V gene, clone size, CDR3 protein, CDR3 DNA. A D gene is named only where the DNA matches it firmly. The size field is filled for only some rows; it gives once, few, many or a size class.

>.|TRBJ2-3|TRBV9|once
CASSWGDFVGADTQYF
TGTGCCAGCAGCTGGGGGGACTTCGTGGGCGCAGATACGCAGTATTTT
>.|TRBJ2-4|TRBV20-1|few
CSAPGEAKNIQYF
TGCAGTGCTCCAGGGGAGGCCAAAAACATTCAGTACTTC
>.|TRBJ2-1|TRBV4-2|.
CASSPGLGNEQFF
TGTGCCAGCAGCCCGGGGTTGGGCAATGAGCAGTTCTTC
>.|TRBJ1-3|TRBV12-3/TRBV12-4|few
CASSRLVAGSGNTIYF
TGTGCCAGCAGCCGGCTCGTCGCGGGCTCTGGAAACACCATATATTTT
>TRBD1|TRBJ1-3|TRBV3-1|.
CASSQPQTGVKNTIYF
TGTGCCAGCAGCCAGCCCCAGACAGGGGTTAAAAACACCATATATTTT
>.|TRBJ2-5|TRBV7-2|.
CASSLQGELETQYF
TGTGCCAGCAGCTTACAGGGTGAACTAGAGACCCAGTACTTC
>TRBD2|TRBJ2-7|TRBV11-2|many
CASSSLAGASYEQYF
TGTGCCAGCAGCAGTCTAGCGGGTGCTTCCTACGAGCAGTACTTC
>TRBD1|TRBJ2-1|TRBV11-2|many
CASSTGTGIGYNEQFF
TGTGCCAGCAGCACTGGGACAGGGATAGGTTACAATGAGCAGTTCTTC
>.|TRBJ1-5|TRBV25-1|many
CASSDTDRSGSNQPQHF
TGTGCCAGCAGTGACACAGACAGGTCAGGTAGCAATCAGCCCCAGCATTTT
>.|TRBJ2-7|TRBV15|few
CATSRGAGSYEQYF
TGTGCCACCAGCAGGGGGGCAGGATCCTACGAGCAGTACTTC
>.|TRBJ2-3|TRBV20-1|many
CSASFEGVSDTQYF
TGCAGTGCTAGCTTCGAGGGAGTCTCAGATACGCAGTATTTT
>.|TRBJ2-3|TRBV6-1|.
CASTEGSTDTQYF
TGTGCCAGCACCGAGGGCTCCACAGATACGCAGTATTTT
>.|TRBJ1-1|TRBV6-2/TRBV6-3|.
CATRDMNTEAFF
TGTGCCACCCGAGACATGAACACTGAAGCTTTCTTT
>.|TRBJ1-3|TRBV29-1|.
CSVELQEAGNTIYF
TGCAGCGTTGAACTCCAGGAAGCTGGAAACACCATATATTTT
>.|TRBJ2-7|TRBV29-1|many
CSVSRLGGYEQYF
TGCAGCGTTTCCAGACTGGGCGGGTACGAGCAGTACTTC
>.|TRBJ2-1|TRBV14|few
CASSLLGGAYNEQFF
TGTGCCAGCAGTCTACTGGGGGGTGCCTACAATGAGCAGTTCTTC
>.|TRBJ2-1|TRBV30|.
CAWSNGNEQFF
TGTGCCTGGAGCAACGGCAATGAGCAGTTCTTC
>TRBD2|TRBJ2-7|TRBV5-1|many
CASSLGGGVEQYF
TGCGCCAGCAGCTTGGGCGGGGGGGTCGAGCAGTACTTC
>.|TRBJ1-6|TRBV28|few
CASGWVVEPNSPLHF
TGTGCCAGCGGGTGGGTGGTGGAGCCTAATTCACCCCTCCACTTT
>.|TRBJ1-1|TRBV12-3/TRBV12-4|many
CASRGSDTEAFF
TGTGCCAGCCGAGGCAGCGACACTGAAGCTTTCTTT
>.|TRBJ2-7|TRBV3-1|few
CANKFRDPTVCEQYF
TGTGCCAACAAATTTCGGGACCCGACCGTTTGCGAGCAGTACTTC
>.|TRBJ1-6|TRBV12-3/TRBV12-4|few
CASSLSRRASNSPLHF
TGTGCCAGCAGTTTGTCCCGGCGGGCTAGCAATTCACCCCTCCACTTT
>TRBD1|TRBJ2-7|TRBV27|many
CATRTGAASEQYF
TGTGCCACCCGGACAGGGGCGGCGAGCGAGCAGTACTTC
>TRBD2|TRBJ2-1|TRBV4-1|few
CASSQGPGTSGFNEQFF
TGCGCCAGCAGCCAAGGACCCGGGACTAGTGGGTTCAATGAGCAGTTCTTC
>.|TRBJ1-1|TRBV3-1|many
CASSQVVSLNTEAFF
TGTGCCAGCAGCCAAGTGGTATCGCTGAACACTGAAGCTTTCTTT
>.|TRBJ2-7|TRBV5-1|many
CASSLVKGHEQYF
TGCGCCAGCAGCTTGGTGAAGGGCCACGAGCAGTACTTC
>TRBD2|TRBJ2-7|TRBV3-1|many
CASSHPRDPSGNYEQYF
TGTGCCAGCAGCCACCCCAGGGATCCTAGCGGGAACTACGAGCAGTACTTC
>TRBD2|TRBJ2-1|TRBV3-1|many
CASSHYLAGGNNEQFF
TGTGCCAGCAGCCATTATCTAGCGGGAGGGAACAATGAGCAGTTCTTC
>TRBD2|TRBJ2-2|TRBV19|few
CATVGLAGPSRLFF
TGTGCCACCGTAGGACTAGCGGGACCCTCGAGGCTGTTTTTT
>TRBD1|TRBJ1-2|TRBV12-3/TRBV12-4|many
CASSPRQGPNYGYTF
TGTGCCAGCAGCCCCCGACAGGGACCTAACTATGGCTACACCTTC
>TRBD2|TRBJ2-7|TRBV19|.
CATATSGSSYEQYF
TGTGCCACAGCGACTAGCGGGAGTTCCTACGAGCAGTACTTC
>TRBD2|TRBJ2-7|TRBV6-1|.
CASSEAWTSGSYEQYF
TGTGCCAGCAGTGAAGCGTGGACTAGCGGGAGTTACGAGCAGTACTTC
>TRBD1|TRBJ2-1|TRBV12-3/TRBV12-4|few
CASSPRQGLGHEQFF
TGTGCCAGCAGTCCAAGACAGGGGTTGGGGCATGAGCAGTTCTTC
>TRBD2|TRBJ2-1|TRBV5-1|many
CASSLAGAGEQFF
TGCGCCAGCAGCTTGGCCGGAGCGGGGGAGCAGTTCTTC
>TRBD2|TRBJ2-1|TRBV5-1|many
CASSSGTSGAAAEQFF
TGCGCCAGCAGCTCCGGGACTAGCGGGGCTGCTGCTGAGCAGTTCTTC
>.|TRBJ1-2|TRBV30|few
CARRDYGYTF
TGTGCCCGGCGGGACTATGGCTACACCTTC
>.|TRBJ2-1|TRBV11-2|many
CASGKGRLARTMEQFF
TGTGCCAGCGGGAAAGGGAGGCTAGCGCGTACAATGGAGCAGTTCTTC
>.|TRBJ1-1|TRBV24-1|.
CATSDGAEKTEAFF
TGTGCCACCAGTGATGGTGCAGAGAAAACTGAAGCTTTCTTT
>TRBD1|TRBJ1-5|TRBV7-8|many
CASSPAGGTQPQHF
TGTGCCAGCAGCCCCGCAGGGGGCACTCAGCCCCAGCATTTT
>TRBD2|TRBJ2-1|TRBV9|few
CASSTSGSSWNEQFF
TGTGCCAGCAGCACAAGCGGGAGTTCGTGGAATGAGCAGTTCTTC
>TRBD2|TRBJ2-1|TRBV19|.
CASSIGIAGLQFF
TGTGCCAGTAGTATAGGGATAGCGGGATTGCAGTTCTTC
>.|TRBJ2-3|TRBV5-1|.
CASRSASIADTQYF
TGCGCCAGCAGATCGGCCTCCATTGCAGATACGCAGTATTTT
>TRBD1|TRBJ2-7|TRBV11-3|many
CASRTRTGSSYEQYF
TGTGCCAGCAGAACTCGGACAGGGAGTTCCTACGAGCAGTACTTC
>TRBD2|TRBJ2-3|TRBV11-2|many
CASSATTSGEDDTQYF
TGTGCCAGCAGCGCTACGACTAGCGGAGAGGATGATACGCAGTATTTT
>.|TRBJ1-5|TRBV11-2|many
CASTSADNQPQHF
TGTGCCAGCACGTCAGCTGACAATCAGCCCCAGCATTTT
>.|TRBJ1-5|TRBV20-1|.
CSANRTVPYSNRPQHF
TGCAGTGCTAATCGGACAGTCCCTTATAGCAATCGGCCCCAGCATTTT
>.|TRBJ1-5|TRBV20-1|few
CSARTENSNQPQHF
TGCAGTGCTAGAACAGAGAATAGCAATCAGCCCCAGCATTTT
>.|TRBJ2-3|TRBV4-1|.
CASSHKGHCTDTQYF
TGCGCCAGCAGCCATAAGGGACACTGCACAGATACGCAGTATTTT
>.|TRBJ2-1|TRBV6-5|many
CASSYSVGRINNEQFF
TGTGCCAGCAGTTACTCAGTCGGCCGGATTAACAATGAGCAGTTCTTC
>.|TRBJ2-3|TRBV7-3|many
CASSLWTSTDTQYF
TGTGCCAGCAGCCTCTGGACTAGCACAGATACGCAGTATTTT
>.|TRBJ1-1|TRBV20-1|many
CSAVIPRRPNTEAFF
TGCAGTGCCGTGATTCCGCGACGGCCGAACACTGAAGCTTTCTTT
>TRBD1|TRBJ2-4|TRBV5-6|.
CASSFSDRENIQYF
TGTGCCAGCAGCTTTTCGGACAGGGAAAACATTCAGTACTTC
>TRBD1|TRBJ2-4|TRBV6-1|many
CASSRDSQNIQYF
TGTGCCAGCAGCAGGGACAGCCAAAACATTCAGTACTTC
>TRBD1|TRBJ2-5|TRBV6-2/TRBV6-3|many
CASSYSSTRQGQETQYF
TGTGCCAGCAGTTACTCGAGTACCAGACAGGGACAAGAGACCCAGTACTTC
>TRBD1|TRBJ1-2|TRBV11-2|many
CASRPTGDYGYTF
TGTGCCAGCAGGCCTACAGGGGACTATGGCTACACCTTC
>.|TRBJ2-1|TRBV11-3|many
CASSLGKRAYNEQFF
TGTGCCAGCAGCTTAGGGAAGAGGGCTTACAATGAGCAGTTCTTC
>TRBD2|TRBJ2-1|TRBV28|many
CASSSRTSGRGNEQFF
TGTGCCAGCAGTTCAAGGACTAGCGGGAGAGGCAATGAGCAGTTCTTC
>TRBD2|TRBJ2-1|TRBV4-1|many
CASSPPPASGRTFMLF
TGCGCCAGCAGCCCCCCGCCGGCTAGCGGGAGAACTTTTATGCTCTTC